A single sample gave rise to the 23 T cell receptor beta chains below, sequenced in a study of PD-1 blockade in classical Hodgkin lymphoma. Only in-frame clones appear in the TCRdb table, and some are missing; sequencing was by immunoSEQ multiplex PCR. The repertoire includes about 89,000 clones, 90% of them detected once, and under 3% sits in the top ten. Time point meaning: cycle 4 day 1 (C4D1), after 5 to 7 weeks of nivolumab. Patients all relapsed after autologous stem cell transplantation, and there was variation in brentuximab vedotin exposure. The specimen was peripheral blood mononuclear cells (PBMCs), collected before the fourth cycle of nivolumab. Every receptor here comes from a human donor with classical Hodgkin lymphoma.

The chain joins TRBV10-3 to TRBJ2-1, with 11 bases that match TRBD1. V was pared by 3 bases and J by 4 bases, with 2 bases of the junction left unmatched. Germline CDR1 is ENHRY and CDR2 is SYGVKD. The CDR3 spans 15 residues. The CDR3 is CAISEGQGAYNEQFF. The CDR3 region has the DNA TGTGCCATCAGTGAAGGACAGGGGGCTTACAATGAGCAGTTCTTC.

The J gene is TRBJ2-1, the V gene TRBV5-1; 12 bases agree with TRBD2. Per germline, CDR1 SGHRS and CDR2 YFSETQ. The CDR3 spans 16 residues. The J segment lost 0 bases and the V segment lost 5 bases, leaving 3 bases of the junction unmatched. The CDR3 reads CASRTSGGSSYNEQFF. The CDR3 DNA sequence: TGCGCCAGCAGAACTAGCGGGGGGAGCTCCTACAATGAGCAGTTCTTC.

J is TRBJ2-5 and V is TRBV30; D uncertain. The V gene lost 1 base and the J gene lost 2 bases, with 17 bases spanning the gap. Germline lookup yields CDR1 GTSNPN and CDR2 SVGIG (reference sequence). CDR3 length: 16 residues. The CDR3 is CAWSAFSRIAQETQYF. CDR3 DNA: TGTGCCTGGAGTGCTTTCTCGAGGATAGCACAAGAGACCCAGTACTTC.

The chain is built from TRBV6-4 and TRBJ2-3; TRBD2 might be the D (6 bases). The CDR3 is 15 residues long. The V gene's germline CDR1 is MRHNA and CDR2 SNTAGT. Trimming stripped 4 bases from V and 0 bases from J, with 11 bases between. CDR3 nucleotides: TGTGCCAGCAGTGTTTGGCGGGGAAGCACAGATACGCAGTATTTT. It is translated as CASSVWRGSTDTQYF.

The table lists this clone with a few counts. The rearrangement uses TRBV2 and TRBJ1-5, with D uncertain. CDR1 SNHLY and CDR2 FYNNEI come from the germline V gene. CDR3 length equals 14 residues. Trimming took 3 bases from V and 3 from J, leaving 9 bases between them. The CDR3 loop reads CASSEDQINQPQHF. The CDR3 coding sequence is TGTGCCAGCAGTGAGGACCAGATCAATCAGCCCCAGCATTTT.

The rearrangement joins TRBV5-6 to TRBJ1-5; TRBD1 is a possible D gene (5 bases). The CDR3 is 19 residues long. The germline V and J ends were trimmed by 3 bases and 5 bases, with 27 bases remaining between them. CDR1 SGHDT and CDR2 YYEEEE come from the germline V gene. The CDR3 loop reads CASSSRVAGFRQGDQPQHF. Written as DNA, the CDR3 is TGTGCCAGCAGCTCCCGGGTGGCAGGGTTTAGACAAGGTGATCAGCCCCAGCATTTT.

This chain links TRBV13 with TRBJ2-7, with 9 bases lining up with TRBD1. The trim removed 5 bases at V and 4 bases at J, leaving 6 bases unmatched. CDR1 is PRHDT, CDR2 FYEKMQ, per germline (reference sequence). The CDR3 has 14 amino acids. Here the CDR3 DNA reads TGTGCCAGCAGCGCGGGACAGGGAGGATACGAGCAGTACTTC. Protein sequence: CASSAGQGGYEQYF.

The chain is built from TRBV30 and TRBJ1-6, with D unresolved. The CDR3 length is 15 residues. Germline CDR1 GTSNPN, CDR2 SVGIG (reference sequence). With 0 bases removed from V and 6 bases from J, the gap between germline ends came to 12 bases. The CDR3 DNA reads TGTGCCTGGAGTGTAAACCGACCATCTAATTCACCCCTCCACTTT. This gives the protein CAWSVNRPSNSPLHF.

The genes are TRBV29-1 and TRBJ1-2, with D uncertain. The CDR3 is 13 amino acids. V gave up 4 bases and J gave up 6 bases, with 15 bases separating them. The germline V gene encodes CDR1 SQVTM and CDR2 ANQGSEA. DNA for the CDR3: TGCAGCGTTGGGACCCCGCAACTGGATGGCTACACCTTC. Its translation is CSVGTPQLDGYTF.

This clone was found once. The chain couples TRBV6-6 to TRBJ2-1; 7 nucleotides agree with TRBD1. CDR1 is MNHNY, CDR2 SVGAGI, per germline (reference sequence). The CDR3 length is 16 residues. V was pared by 2 bases and J by 6 bases, with 10 bases of the junction left unmatched. Here the CDR3 reads CASSYLDRVLGNEQFF. DNA for the CDR3: TGTGCCAGCAGTTACCTCGACAGGGTCTTAGGCAATGAGCAGTTCTTC.

This clone was recorded only once. The V and J genes are TRBV7-2 and TRBJ1-3; perhaps TRBD1 as D (6 bases). The length of the CDR3 is 15 residues. Looked up from germline, CDR1 is SGHTA and CDR2 is FQGNSA. Trimming pared 5 bases from V and 4 bases from J, leaving 15 bases between. The CDR3 loop reads CASSLLGAGGNTIYF. CDR3 DNA sequence: TGTGCCAGCAGCCTTTTGGGGGCCGGGGGAAACACCATATATTTT.

The chain is built from TRBV29-1 and TRBJ1-2; 10 nucleotides agree with TRBD1. Trimming at V came to 4 bases and at J to 7 bases, leaving 6 bases not matched to a gene. The CDR3 extends over 13 amino acids. Germline lookup yields CDR1 SQVTM and CDR2 ANQGSEA. The CDR3 sequence: CSVATGQGGGYTF. The CDR3, as DNA: TGCAGCGTTGCCACCGGACAGGGGGGTGGCTACACCTTC.

This clone was recorded once. An end of the junction does not agree with germline; a read error may underlie this. This sample includes further DNA sequences coding for the same CDR3. The chain is built from TRBV11-2 and TRBJ2-7, with 12 bases fitting TRBD2. In germline, CDR1 is SGHAT, CDR2 FQNNGV. This CDR3 comprises 16 residues. The DNA of the CDR3 is TGTGCCAGCAGCGCTCTAGCGGGGGGGCCGTCCTACGAGCAGTATTTC. Protein: CASSALAGGPSYEQYF.

The chain carries TRBV5-4 and TRBJ1-5; the D is unclear. The CDR3 runs 12 residues. The V end was cut by 5 bases, the J end by 3 bases, with 6 bases between. CDR1 is SGHNT and CDR2 is YYREEE in the germline V gene (reference sequence). CDR3 in DNA: TGTGCCAGCAGTTCCGACAATCAGCCCCAGCATTTT. This sequence encodes CASSSDNQPQHF.

The V and J genes are TRBV5-1 and TRBJ2-7, with D unresolved. Trimming took off 0 bases at V and 5 bases at J, with 9 bases between the two ends. The CDR3 has 13 amino acids. Germline assignment: CDR1 SGHRS and CDR2 YFSETQ. The CDR3 sequence: CASSLDRVHEQYF. The CDR3 region has the DNA TGCGCCAGCAGCTTGGATAGGGTTCACGAGCAGTACTTC.

This chain joins TRBV11-2 and TRBJ1-2; 8 positions agree with TRBD1. The germline V gene has CDR1 SGHAT and CDR2 FQNNGV. V dropped 1 base and J dropped 7; count of bases not matched to a gene: 8. The CDR3 runs to 15 residues. CDR3 bases: TGTGCCAGCAGCTTAGGGCAGGGGGCGCTTGGTGGCTACACCTTC. Encoded protein: CASSLGQGALGGYTF.

In this sample, this clone turned up a few times. The V and J genes are TRBV6-4 and TRBJ2-1; D call uncertain. V gave up 0 bases and J gave up 5 bases, with 8 bases separating them. CDR3 size: 14 residues. Germline-derived CDR1 and CDR2 are MRHNA and SNTAGT. CDR3 region: CASSDSPEHNEQFF. CDR3 nucleotides: TGTGCCAGCAGTGACTCGCCCGAGCACAATGAGCAGTTCTTC.

Only one count was recorded for this clone. Here the CDR3 reads CASSFLGQVGGYTF. CDR3 sequence (DNA): TGTGCCAGCAGTTTCTTAGGACAGGTCGGGGGCTACACCTTC. This chain uses TRBV6-5 with TRBJ1-2; 7 positions agree with TRBD1. The CDR3 is 14 residues long. Trimming cost V 4 bases and J 8 bases; bases outside gene matches: 10. Germline CDR1 and CDR2: MNHEY and SVGAGI.

This clone turned up a few times. This chain connects TRBV30 to TRBJ1-1; D remains unclear. The V end was cut by 3 bases, the J end by 4 bases, with 6 bases between. Germline V gives CDR1 GTSNPN, CDR2 SVGIG (reference sequence). This CDR3 comprises 11 residues. The CDR3 protein is CAWRGRTEAFF. The CDR3 DNA is TGTGCCTGGAGAGGGCGCACTGAAGCTTTCTTT.

The chain has TRBV4-3 and TRBJ1-2; unclear D gene. Looked up from germline, CDR1 is LGHNA and CDR2 is YSLEER. The CDR3 extends over 17 amino acids. V was clipped by 0 bases and J by 4 bases, with 18 bases between them. The CDR3 DNA reads as TGCGCCAGCAGCCAAGATTGGGTCACCCAGTCACCCTATGGCTACACCTTC. Protein: CASSQDWVTQSPYGYTF.

The genes are TRBV29-1 and TRBJ2-7; 12 bases are shared with TRBD2. V shed 3 bases, J shed 5 bases, and the junction held 5 bases outside the gene matches. The germline CDR1 and CDR2 sequences are SQVTM and ANQGSEA. This CDR3 spans 14 amino acids. This CDR3 is CSVEPSGGADEQYF. DNA for the CDR3: TGCAGCGTTGAGCCTAGCGGGGGGGCGGACGAGCAGTACTTC.

The chain joins TRBV5-1 to TRBJ1-2; the match to TRBD1 covers 8 bases. V was clipped by 6 bases and J by 5 bases; unmatched bases: 12. The germline V gene has CDR1 SGHRS and CDR2 YFSETQ. The CDR3 runs to 15 residues. CDR3 loop: CASTDRGSVPYGYTF. DNA for the CDR3: TGCGCCAGCACTGACAGGGGTTCCGTTCCGTATGGCTACACCTTC. The full variable domain, in which reference TRBV5-1 and TRBJ1-2 provide the parts outside the CDR3, is KAGVTQTPRYLIKTRGQQVTLSCSPISGHRSVSWYQQTPGQGLQFLFEYFSETQRNKGNFPGRFSGRQFSNSRSEMNVSTLELGDSALYLCASTDRGSVPYGYTFGSGTRLTVV.

This chain uses TRBV10-1 with TRBJ2-3; D is undetermined. This CDR3 spans 16 amino acids. The V gene's germline CDR1 is WNHNN and CDR2 SYGVQD (reference sequence). Trimming cost V 0 bases and J 0 bases, with 10 bases left between them. For the CDR3, the DNA is TGCGCCAGCAGTGAGTCTGCCCTTAGGAGCACAGATACGCAGTATTTT. Its protein is CASSESALRSTDTQYF.